The 27 T cell receptor beta chains reported below all come from one sample, sequenced in a study of T cell clusters in autoimmune cytopenias. Multiplex touch-down PCR amplified TRB using TRB-A and TRB-B pools in one tube. TCRdb reanalyzed the multiplex PCR reads and collapses them to one entry per CDR3 protein, without DNA. The sample holds around 8,000 distinct CDR3 sequences. TRB was amplified from roughly 250 ng of peripheral blood genomic DNA per sample. Source material: peripheral blood. These receptors all stem from a human donor with an autoimmune cytopenia or autoimmune hepatitis (not recorded which).

The chain uses TRBV20-1 and TRBJ2-7; TCRdb returns TRBD1, unconfirmable since there is no DNA. The CDR3 has 14 residues. Germline V lookup: CDR1 DFQATT, CDR2 SNEGSKA (reference sequence). The CDR3 reads CSASRTRGLYEQYF.

This clonotype registers medium-sized by frequency. The rearrangement links TRBV30 to TRBJ1-2. The CDR3 has 14 residues. Germline V lookup: CDR1 GTSNPN, CDR2 SVGIG (reference sequence). The chain's CDR3 is CAWTVGDANYGYTF.

The chain is built from TRBV13 and TRBJ1-5. The V gene's germline CDR1 is PRHDT and CDR2 FYEKMQ (reference sequence). This CDR3 has 13 residues. The CDR3 sequence is CASSRDRNQPQHF.

This chain uses TRBV19 with TRBJ1-1; TCRdb selects TRBD1, and the lack of DNA leaves this call unchecked. The V gene's germline CDR1 is LNHDA and CDR2 SQIVND (reference sequence). The CDR3 totals 13 residues. Here the CDR3 reads CASCGQGDTEAFF.

The chain recombines TRBV19 with TRBJ2-7; there is no DNA to check the TCRdb D call of TRBD2. The CDR3 sequence is 17 residues long. Germline V lookup: CDR1 LNHDA, CDR2 SQIVND (reference sequence). CDR3 protein: CASSKRTSGSGLTEQYF.

This clonotype shows up as medium-sized by frequency. The chain links TRBV30 to TRBJ1-1; checking the TCRdb D call of TRBD1 is not possible without DNA. This CDR3 region has 11 residues. Germline V gene sequence: CDR1 GTSNPN, CDR2 SVGIG (reference sequence). CDR3 in amino acids: CAWLEGTEAFF. The variable domain in full, completed from reference TRBV30 and TRBJ1-1, reads SQTIHQWPATLVQPVGSPLSLECTVEGTSNPNLYWYRQAAGRGLQLLFYSVGIGQISSEVPQNLSASRPQDRQFILSSKKLLLSDSGFYLCAWLEGTEAFFGQGTRLTVV.

The chain carries TRBV6-5 and TRBJ2-1; there is no DNA to check the TCRdb D call of TRBD2. CDR1 and CDR2 (germline): MNHEY, SVGAGI. This CDR3 is built from 13 residues. The CDR3: CASSRPPGDEQFF.

The chain is built from TRBV12-3 or TRBV12-4 and TRBJ1-1; TCRdb outputs TRBD1, but without DNA this stays unchecked. There are 15 residues in the CDR3. The CDR3 sequence: CASSKPQGIGGEAFF.

This clonotype is deemed medium-sized by its frequency. This chain joins TRBV5-5 and TRBJ1-2. This CDR3 region has 13 residues. CDR1 and CDR2 (germline): SGHKS, YYEKEE (reference sequence). CDR3 sequence reads: CASSLENRYGYTF. Together with reference TRBV5-5 and TRBJ1-2, the CDR3 gives the full variable domain: DAGVTQSPTHLIKTRGQQVTLRCSPISGHKSVSWYQQVLGQGPQFIFQYYEKEERGRGNFPDRFSARQFPNYSSELNVNALLLGDSALYLCASSLENRYGYTFGSGTRLTVV.

The chain uses TRBV14 and TRBJ1-2; TCRdb's D call, TRBD1, is unchecked because there is no DNA. Germline CDR1 reads SGHDN; CDR2 reads FVKESK. The CDR3 loop spans 13 amino acids. The CDR3 spells CASSLDRARGYTF.

The chain uses TRBV19 and TRBJ1-5; TCRdb gives TRBD1 as the D gene, but with no DNA this cannot be confirmed. This CDR3 region has 15 residues. Looked up from germline, CDR1 is LNHDA and CDR2 is SQIVND (reference sequence). The CDR3 protein is CASSLPGGVNQPQHF.

This clonotype is deemed medium-sized by its frequency. This chain connects TRBV29-1 to TRBJ2-6; TCRdb selects TRBD2, and the lack of DNA leaves this call unchecked. This CDR3 spans 16 amino acids. In germline, CDR1 is SQVTM, CDR2 ANQGSEA. CDR3 amino acids: CSVGLAGGSGANVLTF. The variable domain in full, completed from reference TRBV29-1 and TRBJ2-6, reads SAVISQKPSRDICQRGTSLTIQCQVDSQVTMMFWYRQQPGQSLTLIATANQGSEATYESGFVIDKFPISRPNLTFSTLTVSNMSPEDSSIYLCSVGLAGGSGANVLTFGAGSRLTVL.

J is TRBJ2-7 and V is TRBV30; TCRdb returns TRBD1, unconfirmable since there is no DNA. The V gene's germline CDR1 is GTSNPN and CDR2 SVGIG (reference sequence). The CDR3 loop spans 15 amino acids. Here the CDR3 reads CAWTSGTGGSYEQYF.

The chain recombines TRBV7-2 with TRBJ2-3; TCRdb's D call of TRBD1 is untestable without DNA. CDR1 is SGHTA and CDR2 is FQGNSA in the germline V gene. The CDR3 has 16 residues. This CDR3 reads CASSPRQGGSTDTQYF. Supplemented by reference TRBV7-2 and TRBJ2-3, the full variable domain reads GAGVSQSPSNKVTEKGKDVELRCDPISGHTALYWYRQSLGQGLEFLIYFQGNSAPDKSGLPSDRFSAERTGGSVSTLTIQRTQQEDSAVYLCASSPRQGGSTDTQYFGPGTRLTVL.

The rearrangement links TRBV6-4 to TRBJ2-3. The germline gives CDR1 MRHNA, CDR2 SNTAGT. This CDR3 has 11 residues. The CDR3 reads CASSGGDTQYF.

The CDR3 is CASSLQLTDPYGYTF. V and J are TRBV5-6 and TRBJ1-2; the TCRdb call, TRBD1, lacks DNA for checking. The CDR3 length is 15 residues. Germline V gene data show CDR1 as SGHDT and CDR2 as YYEEEE.

The chain joins TRBV13 to TRBJ2-3. Germline assignment: CDR1 PRHDT and CDR2 FYEKMQ (reference sequence). The CDR3 totals 14 residues. CDR3 residues: CASLASVSTDTQYF.

The chain employs TRBV10-3 and TRBJ2-7; the D call of TRBD1 rests on TCRdb alone, since no DNA is present to check it. CDR1 is ENHRY, CDR2 SYGVKD, per germline. The CDR3 covers 14 residues. The CDR3 spells CASSPGQGVGEQYF.

The chain joins TRBV27 to TRBJ2-1; TCRdb outputs TRBD1, but without DNA this stays unchecked. Germline V gene lookup returns CDR1 MNHEY and CDR2 SMNVEV (reference sequence). The CDR3 consists of 13 residues. CDR3 loop: CARQDRAYNEQFF.

V is TRBV6-5 and J is TRBJ1-1. The germline V gene has CDR1 MNHEY and CDR2 SVGAGI. There are 14 residues in the CDR3. CDR3 in amino acids: CASSYSKVSTEAFF.

The chain has TRBV6-5 and TRBJ2-5; absent DNA, TCRdb's TRBD2 call cannot be checked. The germline gives CDR1 MNHEY, CDR2 SVGAGI. This CDR3 region has 12 residues. CDR3: CATGPNEETQYF.

The V and J genes are TRBV10-1 and TRBJ2-2; TCRdb lists TRBD2, though no DNA is available to test this call. The length of the CDR3 is 15 residues. Germline values: CDR1 WNHNN, CDR2 SYGVQD (reference sequence). The CDR3 reads CASSVGDSDTGELFF.

This rearrangement joins TRBV12-3 or TRBV12-4 to TRBJ1-2. The CDR3 contains 14 residues. Here the CDR3 reads CASSLGLQGLGYTF.

This clonotype is medium-sized by frequency. The chain couples TRBV12-3 or TRBV12-4 to TRBJ2-6. The CDR3 runs 15 residues. CDR3 sequence: CASRGLGSGANVLTF.

By frequency, this clonotype registers medium-sized. This chain links TRBV29-1 with TRBJ2-3; there is no DNA to check the TCRdb D call of TRBD1. The CDR3 loop spans 13 amino acids. CDR1 and CDR2 from the germline V gene are SQVTM and ANQGSEA. The CDR3 sequence: CSVAGTYTDTQYF.

V usage is TRBV20-1 and J usage is TRBJ2-1; absent DNA, TCRdb's TRBD2 call cannot be checked. The CDR3 has 15 residues. CDR1 and CDR2 (germline): DFQATT, SNEGSKA (reference sequence). CDR3 residues: CSARAEREGYNEQFF.

The chain employs TRBV19 and TRBJ2-5; TCRdb's D call of TRBD1 is untestable without DNA. The CDR3 is made up of 16 amino acids. Per germline, CDR1 LNHDA and CDR2 SQIVND (reference sequence). CDR3 residues: CASSISGTGAGETQYF.